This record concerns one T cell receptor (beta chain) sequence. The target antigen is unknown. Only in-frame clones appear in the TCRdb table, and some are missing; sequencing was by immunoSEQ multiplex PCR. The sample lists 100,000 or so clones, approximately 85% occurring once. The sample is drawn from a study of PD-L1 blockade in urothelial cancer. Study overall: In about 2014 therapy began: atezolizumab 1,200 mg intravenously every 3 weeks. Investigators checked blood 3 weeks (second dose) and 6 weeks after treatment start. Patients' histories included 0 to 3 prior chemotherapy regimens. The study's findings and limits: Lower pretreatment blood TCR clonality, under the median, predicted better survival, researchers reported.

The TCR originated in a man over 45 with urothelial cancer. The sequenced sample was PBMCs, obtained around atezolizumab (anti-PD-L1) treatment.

The CDR3 here is CATQAGGYGEQYF. The CDR3 DNA sequence: TGTGCCACCCAAGCAGGGGGCTACGGCGAGCAGTACTTC. The chain uses TRBV28 and TRBJ2-7; 8 bases match TRBD1. The CDR3 has 13 residues. Germline loops: CDR1 MDHEN, CDR2 SYDVKM. J was trimmed by 6 bases and V by 10 bases; bases with no gene match: 11. Supplemented by reference TRBV28 and TRBJ2-7, the full variable domain reads DVKVTQSSRYLVKRTGEKVFLECVQDMDHENMFWYRQDPGLGLRLIYFSYDVKMKEKGDIPEGYSVSREKKERFSLILESASTNQTSMYLCATQAGGYGEQYFGPGTRLTVT.